These T cell receptor beta chains were read from a single sample in a study of OX40 agonist ivuxolimab in advanced cancers. Clones were read by immunoSEQ multiplex PCR, and TCRdb kept only the in-frame ones, dropping some. The table includes around 97,000 clones, roughly four fifths detected once. The sample in question was CD4+ or CD8+ T cells sorted from blood, obtained in a trial of the OX40 agonist ivuxolimab. The receptors come from an adult with an advanced solid tumor such as melanoma, head and neck, liver or kidney cancer. Both conserved end residues are part of each CDR3. D genes are given only for firm matches. Expanded clones are given a class, and other clones once, few, many or no size at all.

J	D	V	size	DNA	CDR3
TRBJ2-7	TRBD2	TRBV29-1	NA	TGCAGCGTTGTCAGGTCTAGCGGGATTAACTCCTACGAGCAGTACTTC	CSVVRSSGINSYEQYF
TRBJ2-7	NA	TRBV2	NA	TGTGCCAGCAGTGAGGTGGGGGCCTCCTACGAGCAGTACTTC	CASSEVGASYEQYF
TRBJ2-7	NA	TRBV2	few	TGTGCCAGCACCGACCGCTCCCGTGCGCAGTACTTC	CASTDRSRAQYF
TRBJ1-2	NA	TRBV14	NA	TGTGCCAGCAGCGAGAAGGGCGGGTTAAGCTATGGCTACACCTTC	CASSEKGGLSYGYTF
TRBJ1-2	TRBD1	TRBV6-5	NA	TGTGCCAGCAGTTACTGGGACAGGCGCGGAGGCTACACCTTC	CASSYWDRRGGYTF
TRBJ1-2	NA	TRBV7-9	NA	TGTGCCAGCAGCCAGGCGGACACCGCCTATGGCTACACCTTC	CASSQADTAYGYTF
TRBJ2-3	TRBD2	TRBV6-4	NA	TGTGCCAGCAGTTCCCGAGGCCTCACTAGCGGTACAGATACGCAGTATTTT	CASSSRGLTSGTDTQYF
TRBJ2-7	NA	TRBV11-1	NA	TGTGCCAGCAGCTTAACGGGCCCCTACGAGCAGTACTTC	CASSLTGPYEQYF
TRBJ2-7	NA	TRBV15	NA	TGTGCCACCAGCAGACGGGGCCGGGAAAACTACGAGCAGTACTTC	CATSRRGRENYEQYF
TRBJ2-7	NA	TRBV5-5	NA	TGTGCCAGCAGCTCGGACAGCTACGAGCAGTACTTC	CASSSDSYEQYF
TRBJ1-6	NA	TRBV6-1	NA	TGTGCCAGCAGTGACTGGATACCGGGCTACAGATACTCACCCCTCCACTTT	CASSDWIPGYRYSPLHF
TRBJ1-3	NA	TRBV19	NA	TGTGCCAGTAGTCCATCTGGAAACACCATATATTTT	CASSPSGNTIYF
TRBJ2-1	NA	TRBV5-1	NA	TGCGCCAGCAGCTTGGAGGAGAGCGAGCAGTTCTTC	CASSLEESEQFF
TRBJ2-7	TRBD2	TRBV5-1	NA	TGCGCCAGCAGCTACCCCGGGACTAGCGGGAGGAGCTCCTACGAGCAGTACTTC	CASSYPGTSGRSSYEQYF
TRBJ1-5	NA	TRBV6-1	NA	TGTGCCAGCACCAGTACGCGGGGGGGCGGGCAGCCCCAGCATTTT	CASTSTRGGGQPQHF
TRBJ2-3	NA	TRBV14	NA	TGTGCCAGCAGCCATGCCGCGGGCTCCACAGATACGCAGTATTTT	CASSHAAGSTDTQYF
TRBJ2-3	NA	TRBV9	NA	TGTGCCAGCAGCGTAGACCTACTAACAGATACGCAGTATTTT	CASSVDLLTDTQYF
TRBJ2-1	TRBD2	TRBV19	NA	TGTGCCAGTAGAAACAAGCGGGGCAGCTCCTACAATGAGCAGTTCTTC	CASRNKRGSSYNEQFF
TRBJ2-7	NA	TRBV21-1	NA	TGTGCCAGCAGCAAAAACAGGGCAGCTAGCGGGAGTCCCTTCTCCTCCTACGAGCAGTACTTC	CASSKNRAASGSPFSSYEQYF
TRBJ2-3	NA	TRBV15	NA	TGTGCCACCAGCAGAGAAGTGGGCACTTCTACGCCCACAGATACGCAGTATTTT	CATSREVGTSTPTDTQYF
TRBJ2-7	NA	TRBV7-9	few	TGTGCCAGCAGCTTAGACAGGGCCGGGTACGAGCAGTACTTC	CASSLDRAGYEQYF
TRBJ1-2	NA	TRBV15	once	TGTGCCACCAGCAGGTCCTCGGATTTCGACTATGGCTACACCTTC	CATSRSSDFDYGYTF
TRBJ2-5	NA	TRBV7-2	NA	TGTGCCAGCAGCTTATCCAGAGGAGAGACCCAGTACTTC	CASSLSRGETQYF
TRBJ1-2	NA	TRBV28	NA	TGTGCCAGCAAACGGACTCTAGCTAACTATGGCTACACCTTC	CASKRTLANYGYTF
TRBJ2-1	NA	TRBV11-3	few	TGTGCCAGCAGCTTCGGACAGAGCTCCTACAATGAGCAGTTCTTC	CASSFGQSSYNEQFF
TRBJ1-2	NA	TRBV4-3	NA	TGCGCCAGCAGCCCCTCTCTGGGGTGGGGGTCGGCTGGCTACACCTTC	CASSPSLGWGSAGYTF
TRBJ2-7	NA	TRBV27	NA	TGTGCCAGCAGTCCGAGCCGGGGAGAGGCGGGCTACGAGCAGTACTTC	CASSPSRGEAGYEQYF
TRBJ2-7	TRBD1	TRBV5-1	NA	TGCGCCAGCAACACCGGGACAGGGGGCGACGAGCAGTACTTC	CASNTGTGGDEQYF
TRBJ1-1	NA	TRBV20-1	few	TGCAGTGCCCCCTTGAACACTGAAGCTTTCTTT	CSAPLNTEAFF
TRBJ1-6	TRBD1	TRBV9	few	TGTGCCAGCAGCGCCCGACAGGGGACTGGCGGATCACCCCTCCACTTT	CASSARQGTGGSPLHF
TRBJ1-5	NA	TRBV5-8	NA	TGTGCCAGCAGCTTCACGACCGATCAGCCCCAGCATTTT	CASSFTTDQPQHF
TRBJ2-3	NA	TRBV15	NA	TGTGCCACCAGCAGAGATGATACGCAGTATTTT	CATSRDDTQYF
TRBJ1-2	NA	TRBV6-6	NA	TGTGCCAGCAGTCCTCAGAACTATGGCTACACCTTC	CASSPQNYGYTF
TRBJ1-3	NA	TRBV6-1	NA	TGTGCCAGCAGGCCCGGGACGTTCTTTGGAAACACCATATATTTT	CASRPGTFFGNTIYF
TRBJ1-6	NA	TRBV10-1	NA	TGCGCCAGCAGTGACTACCGCTTTGGATCACCCCTCCACTTT	CASSDYRFGSPLHF
TRBJ2-2	NA	TRBV11-3	NA	TGTGCCAGCAGCCTAGGACGTACAGCGAACACCGGGGAGCTGTTTTTT	CASSLGRTANTGELFF
TRBJ1-4	NA	TRBV11-2	NA	TGTGCCAGCAGCTTAACAGTAACTAATGAAAAACTGTTTTTT	CASSLTVTNEKLFF
TRBJ2-7	NA	TRBV18	NA	TGTGCCAGCTCACCAATGGGGAGCGAGCAGTACTTC	CASSPMGSEQYF
TRBJ1-5	NA	TRBV25-1	NA	TGTGCCAGCAGTAACTCTCTAGGGGGACAGCCCCAGCATTTT	CASSNSLGGQPQHF
TRBJ1-4	TRBD1	TRBV30	NA	TGTGCCTGGGGACAGGGGCGGGGTGAAAAACTGTTTTTT	CAWGQGRGEKLFF
TRBJ1-2	NA	TRBV2	NA	TGTGCCAGCATTCGAGGGGGGGCTATTGACTATGGCTACACCTTC	CASIRGGAIDYGYTF
TRBJ2-7	TRBD1	TRBV5-1	NA	TGCGCCAGCAGCTTGGGACAGGGCTTTACCTACGAGCAGTACTTC	CASSLGQGFTYEQYF
TRBJ2-3	NA	TRBV4-1	NA	TGCGCCAGCAGCCAAGACAGGGTCGCCGCAGATACGCAGTATTTT	CASSQDRVAADTQYF
TRBJ1-5	NA	TRBV27	NA	TGTGCCACCGGACCGTCAGGAGATCAGCCCCAGCATTTT	CATGPSGDQPQHF
TRBJ2-1	NA	TRBV19	NA	TGTGCCAGTAGTCCGTCGGGGGGCAATCACAATGAGCAGTTCTTC	CASSPSGGNHNEQFF
TRBJ2-7	NA	TRBV5-4	NA	TGTGCCAGCAGCCCTGTTCTCGCTGGGACGGCGGACGAGCAGTACTTC	CASSPVLAGTADEQYF
TRBJ2-6	NA	TRBV18	NA	TGTGCCAGCTCAAGCGAGTCTGGGGCCAACGTCCTGACTTTC	CASSSESGANVLTF
TRBJ2-3	TRBD2	TRBV5-1	NA	TGCGCCAGCAGCTCGGGACTAGCGGGGCCTACACATACGCAGTATTTT	CASSSGLAGPTHTQYF
TRBJ1-1	TRBD1	TRBV2	NA	TGTGCCCACAGGGGCAGTGTTTTCGAACGCGCTGAAGCTTTCTTT	CAHRGSVFERAEAFF
TRBJ2-1	TRBD2	TRBV10-3	NA	TGTGCCATCAGTGATAGCGGGCCCTACAATGAGCAGTTCTTC	CAISDSGPYNEQFF
TRBJ1-2	NA	TRBV12-5	NA	TGTGCTAGTGGTGTCCAGGCTAACTATGGCTACACCTTC	CASGVQANYGYTF
TRBJ1-1	NA	TRBV15	few	TGTGCCACCAGCAGAGGGGGGAACACTGAAGCTTTCTTT	CATSRGGNTEAFF
TRBJ2-3	NA	TRBV7-3	NA	TGTGCCAGCAGCCCCTTGGGGCAGTCCACAGATACGCAGTATTTT	CASSPLGQSTDTQYF
TRBJ2-7	TRBD2	TRBV6-5	NA	TGTGCCAGCAGTCGGACTAGCGGGGACTCCTACGAGCAGTACTTC	CASSRTSGDSYEQYF